This TCR beta chain was profiled in a study of T cells in narcolepsy. Across the whole study: Healthy controls were enrolled alongside patients with narcolepsy type 1 or type 2. Notes on the study in general: Blood of same and different patients, but not healthy controls, reportedly held recurring autoreactive clonotypes. HCRT-specific and TRIB2-specific autoreactive clonotypes appeared among same-patient CSF and blood CD4+ clonotypes.

Details on this clone: Its antigen is not identified. The junction shows a germline mismatch at one end, possibly a read error.

Libraries were prepared by immunoSEQ multiplex PCR; TCRdb keeps only in-frame clonotypes and omits some of them. The data hold several hundred clones, with approximately 25% observed a single time. Per germline, CDR1 SGHDT and CDR2 YYEEEE. The CDR3 totals 16 residues. The V call is TRBV5-6, the J call TRBJ1-5, with no clear D. The receptor was derived from a human donor with narcolepsy. The sequenced sample was cultured CD4+ T cells from cerebrospinal fluid. The CDR3: CASRRGVLYSNQPHHF. The CDR3 DNA follows: TGTGCCAGCCGTAGAGGCGTGCTTTATAGCAATCAGCCCCATCATTTT.